This T cell receptor beta chain was captured by sequencing in a study of T-cell memory formation after mild COVID-19. Whole-study results and caveats: The main location of contracting CD4+ clones was CM and EM, and that of contracting CD8+ clones was EMRA. Contracting clones from day 15 to 85 had balanced CD4/CD8; later expanders favoured CD4+.

This clonotype was recorded many times. What it recognizes is unknown. TCRalpha and TCRbeta libraries used 5'RACE with constant-segment primers and UMIs. TCRdb fed the 5' RACE reads into MiXCR, producing one record per CDR3 protein. The sample yields just over 50,000 distinct CDR3 sequences, 9.3% seen once. Germline V gene lookup returns CDR1 SQVTM and CDR2 ANQGSEA. The length of the CDR3 is 14 residues. The ends lost 8 bases at V and 3 bases at J; junction bases unmatched: 12. The J gene is TRBJ1-2, the V gene TRBV29-1, with 7 bases identical to TRBD1. Sequencing was carried out using PBMCs or a T cell subset sorted from them (not recorded which). This receptor was identified in an adult woman who had mild COVID-19 (a few samples of this study predate the infection). Cell type and time point are not known. The CDR3 here is CSIRTGAAYYGYTF. Written as DNA, the CDR3 is TGCAGCATTCGAACAGGGGCTGCCTACTATGGCTACACCTTC.